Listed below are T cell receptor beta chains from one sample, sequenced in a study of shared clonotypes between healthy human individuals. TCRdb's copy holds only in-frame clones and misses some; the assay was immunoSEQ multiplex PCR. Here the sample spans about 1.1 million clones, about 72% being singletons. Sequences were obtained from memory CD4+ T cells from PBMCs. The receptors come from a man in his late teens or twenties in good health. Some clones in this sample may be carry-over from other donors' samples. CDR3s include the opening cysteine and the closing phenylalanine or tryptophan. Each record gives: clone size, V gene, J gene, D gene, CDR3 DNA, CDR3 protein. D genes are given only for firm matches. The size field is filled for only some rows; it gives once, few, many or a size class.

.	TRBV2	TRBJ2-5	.	TGTGCCAGCAATCCGGAGATGCAAGAGACCCAGTACTTC	CASNPEMQETQYF
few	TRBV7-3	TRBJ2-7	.	TGTGCCAGCAGCTTATTCCCCAGCGATAAGTACGAGCAGTACTTC	CASSLFPSDKYEQYF
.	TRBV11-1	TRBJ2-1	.	TGTGCCAGCAGCCACCGGGCCCTTTCGTCCCTCTACAATGAGCAGTTCTTC	CASSHRALSSLYNEQFF
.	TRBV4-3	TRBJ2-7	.	TGCGCCAGCAGCCGCTTGGTAACTCTCGAGCAGTACTTC	CASSRLVTLEQYF
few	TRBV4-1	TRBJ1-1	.	TGCGCCAGCAGCCAAGGGCTGAGGGTCACTGAAGCTTTCTTT	CASSQGLRVTEAFF
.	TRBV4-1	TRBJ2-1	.	TGCGCCAGCAGCCAAGCCAGGGAATACAATGAGCAGTTCTTC	CASSQAREYNEQFF
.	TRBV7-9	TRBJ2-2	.	TGTGCCAGCAGCATTTTGCGGACCGGGGAGCTGTTTTTT	CASSILRTGELFF
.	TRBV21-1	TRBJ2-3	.	TGTGCCAGCAGCAAAGAACAGGCAGATACGCAGTATTTT	CASSKEQADTQYF
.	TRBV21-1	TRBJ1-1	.	TGTGCCAGCAGTAAACAGGGGGTGACAGACACTGAAGCTTTCTTT	CASSKQGVTDTEAFF
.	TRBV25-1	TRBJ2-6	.	TGTGCCAGCAGTCTACACAGCCTCTCTGGGGCCAACGTCCTGACTTTC	CASSLHSLSGANVLTF
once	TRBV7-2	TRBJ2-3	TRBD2	TGTGCCAGCAGCTCTGGACTAGCGGGAGTCGCAGATACGCAGTATTTT	CASSSGLAGVADTQYF
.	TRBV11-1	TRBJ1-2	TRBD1	TGTGCCAGCAGCATCGGCGACAGGGGTGGATATGGCTACACCTTC	CASSIGDRGGYGYTF
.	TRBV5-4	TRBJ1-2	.	TGTGCCAGCTCCCAGGGGACTAACTATGGCTACACCTTC	CASSQGTNYGYTF
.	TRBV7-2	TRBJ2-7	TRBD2	TGTGCCAGCAGCTCACAACCAGGACTAGCGGGAGCCCACGAGCAGTACTTC	CASSSQPGLAGAHEQYF
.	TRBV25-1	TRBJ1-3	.	TGTGCCAGCAGTGAATTAGGGTCCACTGGAAACACCATATATTTT	CASSELGSTGNTIYF
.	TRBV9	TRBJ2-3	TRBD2	TGTGCCAGCAGCGTAGGAGCGGGAGTAGGGACAGATACGCAGTATTTT	CASSVGAGVGTDTQYF
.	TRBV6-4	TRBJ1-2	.	TGTGCCAGCAGTGACGGCCCTGGGACAAGTTATGGCTACACCTTC	CASSDGPGTSYGYTF
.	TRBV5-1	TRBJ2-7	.	TGCGCCAGCAGCTCCTCCGGGGCTCAAAATTACGAGCAGTACTTC	CASSSSGAQNYEQYF
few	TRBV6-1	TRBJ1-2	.	TGTGCCAGCAGCGAACATCAGGGCCCGGGCTACACCTTC	CASSEHQGPGYTF
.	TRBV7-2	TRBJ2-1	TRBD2	TGTGCCAGCGGCGAGGGGACTACCTCCTACAATGAGCAGTTCTTC	CASGEGTTSYNEQFF
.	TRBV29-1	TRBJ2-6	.	TGCAGCGTTGTTGGGGGCTCTGGGGCCAACGTCCTGACTTTC	CSVVGGSGANVLTF
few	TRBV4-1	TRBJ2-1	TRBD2	TGCGCCAGCAGCCAGCCTAGCGGGAGGGGGGTTGGCAATGAGCAGTTCTTC	CASSQPSGRGVGNEQFF
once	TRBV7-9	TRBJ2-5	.	TGTGCCAGCAGCTTCCGCCCGGAAGAGACCCAGTACTTC	CASSFRPEETQYF
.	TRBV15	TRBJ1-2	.	TGTGCCACCAGCACCGGGGACCGTTCCTATGGCTACACCTTC	CATSTGDRSYGYTF
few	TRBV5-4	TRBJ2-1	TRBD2	TGTGCCAGCAGCCTAAATAGCGGGGACTCCTACAATGAGCAGTTCTTC	CASSLNSGDSYNEQFF
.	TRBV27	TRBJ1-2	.	TGTGCCAGCCCTAGACCGGAGGGCTACACCTTC	CASPRPEGYTF
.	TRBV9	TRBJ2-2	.	TGTGCCAGCAGCGTAGCTGCCGGGGCGAACACCGGGGAGCTGTTTTTT	CASSVAAGANTGELFF
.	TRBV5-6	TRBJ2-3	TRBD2	TGTGCCAGCAGCCCTGAGCGGGAGAACACAGATACGCAGTATTTT	CASSPERENTDTQYF
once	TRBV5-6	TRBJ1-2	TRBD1	TGTGCCAGCAGCAAGACAGGGGGTGAGGGCTACACCTTC	CASSKTGGEGYTF
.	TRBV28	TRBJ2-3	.	TGTGCCAGCTGGATTGGGAGCCACACAGATACGCAGTATTTT	CASWIGSHTDTQYF
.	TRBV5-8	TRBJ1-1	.	TGTGCCAGCAGCTGGTGGAGCTGGGGGACGAACACTGAAGCTTTCTTT	CASSWWSWGTNTEAFF
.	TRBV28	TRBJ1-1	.	TGTGCCAGCAGTCTCCCTGGGCAGGGAGGATTTGAAGCTTTCTTT	CASSLPGQGGFEAFF
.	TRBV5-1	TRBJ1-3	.	TGCGCCAGCAGCTTGGGAGTTGATTTCTCTGGAAACACCATATATTTT	CASSLGVDFSGNTIYF
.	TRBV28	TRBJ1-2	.	TGTGCCAGCGGCCCCCCGCGGACAATCTATGGCTACACCTTC	CASGPPRTIYGYTF
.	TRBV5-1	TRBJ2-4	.	TGCGCCAGCAGCTTGGAAGGCGGAGAGGACATTCAGTACTTC	CASSLEGGEDIQYF
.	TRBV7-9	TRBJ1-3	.	TGTGCCAGCAGCTTAGATGATGTAGACACCATATATTTT	CASSLDDVDTIYF
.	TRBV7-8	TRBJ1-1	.	TGTGCCAGCAGCCAGGTAATCACTGAAGCTTTCTTT	CASSQVITEAFF
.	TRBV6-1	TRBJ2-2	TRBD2	TGTGCCAGCAGTGAAAGTTGGCTAGCGGGAGAAATTACCGGGGAGCTGTTTTTT	CASSESWLAGEITGELFF
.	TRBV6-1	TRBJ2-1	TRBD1	TGTGCCAGCAGTGAATGGACAGGGCACCCTTTAGGGTCCTACAATGAGCAGTTCTTC	CASSEWTGHPLGSYNEQFF
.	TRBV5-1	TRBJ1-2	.	TGCGCCAGCAGCTTGACAGGGCCTGGCTACACCTTC	CASSLTGPGYTF
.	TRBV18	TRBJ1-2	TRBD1	TGTGCCAGCTCACCACAAAAAGGGGGCAACTATGGCTACACCTTC	CASSPQKGGNYGYTF
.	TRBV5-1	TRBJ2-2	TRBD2	TGCGCCAGCAGCTTGGGCGGGAGGACCCTGAACACCGGGGAGCTGTTTTTT	CASSLGGRTLNTGELFF
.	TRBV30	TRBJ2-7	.	TGTGCCTGGAGCATCAGCTACGAGCAGTACTTC	CAWSISYEQYF
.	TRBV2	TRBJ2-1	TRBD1	TGTGCCAGCAGCCCGGGACAGGGTGGAAATGAGCAGTTCTTC	CASSPGQGGNEQFF
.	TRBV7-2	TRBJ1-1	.	TGTGCCAGCAGCTTAGCGGAATACACTGAAGCTTTCTTT	CASSLAEYTEAFF
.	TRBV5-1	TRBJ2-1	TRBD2	TGCGCCAGCAGCGGGGGGACTAGCGGATTTAGTAAGCAGTTCTTC	CASSGGTSGFSKQFF
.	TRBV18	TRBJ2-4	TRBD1	TGTGCCAGCTCACCACCGGGACAGGGTTACAACATTCAGTACTTC	CASSPPGQGYNIQYF
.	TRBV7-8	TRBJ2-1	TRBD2	TGTGCCAGCAGCTTACCTGGACTAGCGGAAACCTACAATGAGCAGTTCTTC	CASSLPGLAETYNEQFF
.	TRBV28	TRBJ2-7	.	TGTGCCAGCAGAAACCGGGAAAGGGCACACGAGCAGTACTTC	CASRNRERAHEQYF
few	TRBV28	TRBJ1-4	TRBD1	TGTGCCAGCAGTTTTTGGGCAGGGGGCCGGGAAAAACTGTTTTTT	CASSFWAGGREKLFF
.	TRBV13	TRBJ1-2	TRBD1	TGTGCCAGCAGCCCAGGACAGGGGGCGCGGGGTCATGGCTACACCTTC	CASSPGQGARGHGYTF
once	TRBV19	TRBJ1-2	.	TGTGCCAGTAGTATAGACCCTGGACACCAAGAGGGCTATGGCTACACCTTC	CASSIDPGHQEGYGYTF
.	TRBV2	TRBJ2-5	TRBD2	TGTGCCAGCAGTGATCCCGGGAGGGCAGAGACCCAGTACTTC	CASSDPGRAETQYF
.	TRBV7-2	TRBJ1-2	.	TGTGCCAGCAGCCGACGCAGACAGGACCCTCCCCTCTATGGCTACACCTTC	CASSRRRQDPPLYGYTF
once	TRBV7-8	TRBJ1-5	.	TGTGCCAGCAGCTGGGAGGCCCGACACAACAATCAGCCCCAGCATTTT	CASSWEARHNNQPQHF
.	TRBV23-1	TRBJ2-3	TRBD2	TGCGCCAGCAGTCAATCGTTAACTAGCGGGGACACAGATACGCAGTATTTT	CASSQSLTSGDTDTQYF
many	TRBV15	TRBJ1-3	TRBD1	TGTGCCACCAGCACAGACAGGGCGGCTGGAAACACCATATATTTT	CATSTDRAAGNTIYF
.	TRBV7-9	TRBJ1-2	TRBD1	TGTGCCAGCAGCCGGACAGGAAGATATGGCTACACCTTC	CASSRTGRYGYTF
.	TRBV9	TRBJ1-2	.	TGTGCCAGCAGCCCCATTGGACAGTCCCACTACACCTTC	CASSPIGQSHYTF
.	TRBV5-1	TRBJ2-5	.	TGCGCCAGCAGTGTAGGGGTGCGTGAAACACAAGAGACCCAGTACTTC	CASSVGVRETQETQYF